The source of this T cell receptor beta chain is a study of OX40 agonist ivuxolimab in advanced cancers. Profiling relied on immunoSEQ multiplex PCR, and the TCRdb table lists in-frame clones only, not all of them. Found here are 60,000 to 70,000 clones, roughly 90% of them singletons; the top ten hold approximately 0.55%. This CDR3 has 11 residues. Germline CDR1 is SNHLY and CDR2 is FYNNEI. Between the trimmed V and J ends, which lost 7 bases and 6 bases, there was a span of 7 bases. The gene calls are TRBV2 and TRBJ2-1; no clear D gene. The TCR comes from an adult with an advanced solid tumor such as melanoma, head and neck, liver or kidney cancer. This sample comprised CD4+ or CD8+ T cells sorted from blood, obtained in a trial of the OX40 agonist ivuxolimab. CDR3 amino acids: CASKVGNEQFF. CDR3 sequence (DNA): TGTGCCAGCAAAGTGGGCAATGAGCAGTTCTTC.